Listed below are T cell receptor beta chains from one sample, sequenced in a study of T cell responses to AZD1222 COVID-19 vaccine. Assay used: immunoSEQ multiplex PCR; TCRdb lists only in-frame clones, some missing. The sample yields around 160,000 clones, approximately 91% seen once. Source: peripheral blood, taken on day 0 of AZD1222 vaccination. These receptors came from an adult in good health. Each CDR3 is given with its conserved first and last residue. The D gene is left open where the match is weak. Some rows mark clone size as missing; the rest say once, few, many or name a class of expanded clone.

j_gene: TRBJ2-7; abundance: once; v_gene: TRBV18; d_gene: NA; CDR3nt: TGTGCCAGCTCACCACCAGTCATCGGGACCCCCGGAAACGAGCAGTACTTC; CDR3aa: CASSPPVIGTPGNEQYF
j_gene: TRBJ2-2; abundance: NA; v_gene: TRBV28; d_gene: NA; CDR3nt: TGTGCCAGCAGTTCCCCTCGCAGGGCCTTGAACACCGGGGAGCTGTTTTTT; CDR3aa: CASSSPRRALNTGELFF
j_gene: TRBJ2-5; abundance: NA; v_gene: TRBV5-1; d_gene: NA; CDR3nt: TGCGCCAGCAGCTTGACGAGGGGGGAAGAGACCCAGTACTTC; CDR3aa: CASSLTRGEETQYF
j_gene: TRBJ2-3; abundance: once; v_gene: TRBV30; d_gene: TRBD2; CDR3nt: TGTGCCTGGAGAAAGCGGGGGGCCCCAGATACGCAGTATTTT; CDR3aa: CAWRKRGAPDTQYF
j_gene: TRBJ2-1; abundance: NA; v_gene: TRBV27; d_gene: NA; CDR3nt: TGTGCCAGCAGTTCCTCAGGGCCCTACAATGAGCAGTTCTTC; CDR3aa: CASSSSGPYNEQFF
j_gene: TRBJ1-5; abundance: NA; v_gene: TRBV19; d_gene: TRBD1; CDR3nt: TGTGCCAGTAATCAGCGGGTCGGTGACAGGGGCAATCAGCCCCAGCATTTT; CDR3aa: CASNQRVGDRGNQPQHF
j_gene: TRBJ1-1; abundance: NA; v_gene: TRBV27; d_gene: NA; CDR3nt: TGTGCCAGCAGTTTATCCGTACAGGCTGAAGCTTTCTTT; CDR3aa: CASSLSVQAEAFF
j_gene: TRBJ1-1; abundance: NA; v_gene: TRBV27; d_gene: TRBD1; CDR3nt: TGTGCCAGCAGCACCCAGGGGGTACGAAAAACTGAAGCTTTCTTT; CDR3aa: CASSTQGVRKTEAFF
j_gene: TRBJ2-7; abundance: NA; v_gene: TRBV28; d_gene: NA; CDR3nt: TGTGCCAGCAGTTTAAGCACAGGGATGGTATACGAGCAGTACTTC; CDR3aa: CASSLSTGMVYEQYF
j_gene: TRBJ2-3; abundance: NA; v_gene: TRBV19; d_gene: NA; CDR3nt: TGTGCCAGTAGTATAAGTACGCTCACAGATACGCAGTATTTT; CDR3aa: CASSISTLTDTQYF
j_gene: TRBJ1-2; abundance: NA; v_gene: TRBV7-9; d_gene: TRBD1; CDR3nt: TGTGCCAGCAGCACCGGGACAGGGTACTCCAACTATGGCTACACCTTC; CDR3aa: CASSTGTGYSNYGYTF
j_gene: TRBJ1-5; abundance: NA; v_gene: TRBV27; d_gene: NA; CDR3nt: TGTGCCACCTCCCAATCCGGGCCAAATCAGCCCCAGCATTTT; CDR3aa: CATSQSGPNQPQHF
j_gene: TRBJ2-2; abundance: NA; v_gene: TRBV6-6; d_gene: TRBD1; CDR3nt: TGTGCCAGCAGTCAACAGGGGGGCGCCGGGGAGCTGTTTTTT; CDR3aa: CASSQQGGAGELFF
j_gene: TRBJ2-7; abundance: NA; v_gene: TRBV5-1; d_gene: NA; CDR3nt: TGCGCCAGCAGCTTGGAAGGGGACCTCTACGAGCAGTACTTC; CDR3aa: CASSLEGDLYEQYF
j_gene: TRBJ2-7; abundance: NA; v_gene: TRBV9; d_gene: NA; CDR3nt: TGTGCCAGCAGCGTAGCCTGGGGGTGGGGGTACGAGCAGTACTTC; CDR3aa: CASSVAWGWGYEQYF
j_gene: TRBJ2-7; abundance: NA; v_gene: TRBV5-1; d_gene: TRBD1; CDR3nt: TGCGCCAGCACCCCCGGACAGGGGCGATCCTACGAGCAGTACTTC; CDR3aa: CASTPGQGRSYEQYF
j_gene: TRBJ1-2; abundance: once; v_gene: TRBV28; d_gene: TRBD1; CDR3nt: TGTGCCAGCAGTTTACTGGGCGGGACAGGGGAAGGCTACACCTTC; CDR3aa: CASSLLGGTGEGYTF
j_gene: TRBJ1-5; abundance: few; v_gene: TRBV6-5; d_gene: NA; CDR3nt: TGTGCCAGCGGGGGCAGGGCTGGTCAGCCCCAGCATTTT; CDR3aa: CASGGRAGQPQHF
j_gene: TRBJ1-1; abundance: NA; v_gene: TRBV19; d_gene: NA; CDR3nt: TGTGCCAGTAGTATCGGGGGCCTGAACACTGAAGCTTTCTTT; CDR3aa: CASSIGGLNTEAFF
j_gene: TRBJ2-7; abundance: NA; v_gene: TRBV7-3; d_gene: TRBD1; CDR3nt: TGTGCCAGCGCCACGACAGGGGGCACGGCGGTCTACGAGCAGTACTTC; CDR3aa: CASATTGGTAVYEQYF
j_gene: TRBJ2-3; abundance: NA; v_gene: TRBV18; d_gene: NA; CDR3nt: TGTGCCAGCTCACCACCATCGACGATAGGTGAAGATACGCAGTATTTT; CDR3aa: CASSPPSTIGEDTQYF
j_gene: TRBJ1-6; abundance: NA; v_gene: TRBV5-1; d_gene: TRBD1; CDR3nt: TGCGCCAGCAGCGCGAGACAGGGGGAAAATTCACCCCTCCACTTT; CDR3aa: CASSARQGENSPLHF
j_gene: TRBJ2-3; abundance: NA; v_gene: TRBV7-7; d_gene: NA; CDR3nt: TGTGCCAGCAGCTTACAGAGCACAGATACGCAGTATTTT; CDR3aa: CASSLQSTDTQYF
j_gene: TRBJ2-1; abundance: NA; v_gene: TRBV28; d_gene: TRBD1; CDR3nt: TGTGCCAGCAGGGTAGGGACAGGGGCGAATGAGCAGTTCTTC; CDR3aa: CASRVGTGANEQFF
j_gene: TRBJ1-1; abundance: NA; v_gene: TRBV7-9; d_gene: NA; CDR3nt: TGTGCCAGCAGCACAGACGGGCACTCTGAAGCTTTCTTT; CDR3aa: CASSTDGHSEAFF
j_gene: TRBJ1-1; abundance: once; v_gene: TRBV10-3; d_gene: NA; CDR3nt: TGTGCCATCAGTGAGCATGGGGGAGGAACTGAAGCTTTCTTT; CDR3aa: CAISEHGGGTEAFF
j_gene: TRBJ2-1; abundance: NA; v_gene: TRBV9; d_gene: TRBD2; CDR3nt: TGTGCCAGCAGCCCAGGGACTAGCGGGGGAAGTGAGCAGTTCTTC; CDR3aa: CASSPGTSGGSEQFF
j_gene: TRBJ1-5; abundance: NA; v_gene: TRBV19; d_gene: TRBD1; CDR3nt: TGTGCCAGTAGCCCGGGACAGGGGGCGCCGGGCAATCAGCCCCAGCATTTT; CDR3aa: CASSPGQGAPGNQPQHF
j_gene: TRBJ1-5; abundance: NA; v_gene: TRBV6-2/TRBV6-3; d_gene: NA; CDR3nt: TGTGCCAGCAGTACCTTAAGATATCAGCCCCAGCATTTT; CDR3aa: CASSTLRYQPQHF
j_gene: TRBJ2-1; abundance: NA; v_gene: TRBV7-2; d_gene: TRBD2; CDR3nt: TGTGCCAGCAGCTTGCCCGGACTAGCGGGGGGGTACAATGAGCAGTTCTTC; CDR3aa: CASSLPGLAGGYNEQFF
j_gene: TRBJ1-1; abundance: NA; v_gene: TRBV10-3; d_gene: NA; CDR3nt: TGTGCCATCATGGGCAGGGGGAACACTGAAGCTTTCTTT; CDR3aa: CAIMGRGNTEAFF
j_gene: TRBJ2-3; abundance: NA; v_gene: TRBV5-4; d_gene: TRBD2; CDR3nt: TGTGCCAGCAGCTTCTACCTAGCGGGAGGAGACACAGATACGCAGTATTTT; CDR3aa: CASSFYLAGGDTDTQYF
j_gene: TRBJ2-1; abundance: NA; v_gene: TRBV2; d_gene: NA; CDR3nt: TGTGCCAGCATCCCGGGACTGGGGTTGAATGAGCAGTTCTTC; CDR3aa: CASIPGLGLNEQFF
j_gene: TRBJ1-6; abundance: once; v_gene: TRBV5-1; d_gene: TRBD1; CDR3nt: TGCGCCAGCAGCTTGGATCCGACAGGGGGTATGGGTTCACCCCTCCACTTT; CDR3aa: CASSLDPTGGMGSPLHF
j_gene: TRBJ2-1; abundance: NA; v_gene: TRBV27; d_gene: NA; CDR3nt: TGTGCCAGCAGTTTATTTGAGTACAATGAGCAGTTCTTC; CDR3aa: CASSLFEYNEQFF
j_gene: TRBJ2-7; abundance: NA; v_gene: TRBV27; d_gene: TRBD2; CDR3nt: TGTGCCAGCAGTTCGCGGGGGGGCCCCTACGAGCAGTACTTC; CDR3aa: CASSSRGGPYEQYF
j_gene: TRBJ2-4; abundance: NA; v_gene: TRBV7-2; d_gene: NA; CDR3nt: TGTGCCAGCAGCTCACAGGGACCCAAAGCCAAAAACATTCAGTACTTC; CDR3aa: CASSSQGPKAKNIQYF
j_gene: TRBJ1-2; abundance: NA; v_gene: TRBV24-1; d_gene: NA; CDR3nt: TGTGCCACCAGTGACGGATTAGTGGGTGGCTACACCTTC; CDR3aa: CATSDGLVGGYTF
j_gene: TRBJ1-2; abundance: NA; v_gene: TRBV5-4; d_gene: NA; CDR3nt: TGTGCCAGCAGCTTGGAGGGCACTTTAGGCTATGGCTACACCTTC; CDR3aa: CASSLEGTLGYGYTF
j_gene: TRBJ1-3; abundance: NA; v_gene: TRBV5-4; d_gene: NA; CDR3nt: TGTGCCAGCAGCACGGACAGAGGAAACACCATATATTTT; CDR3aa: CASSTDRGNTIYF
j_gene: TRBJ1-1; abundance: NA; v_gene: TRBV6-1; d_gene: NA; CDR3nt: TGTGCCAGCAGGGGTAACACTGAAGCTTTCTTT; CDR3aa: CASRGNTEAFF
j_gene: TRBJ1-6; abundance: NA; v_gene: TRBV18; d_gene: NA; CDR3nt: TGTGCCAGCTCAACCCAGGACAAGGGGAATTCACCCCTCCACTTT; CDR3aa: CASSTQDKGNSPLHF